The source of this T cell receptor beta chain is a study of T cell responses to AZD1222 COVID-19 vaccine. Profiled with immunoSEQ multiplex PCR; TCRdb holds only in-frame clones, not every one. The sample includes around 250,000 clones, just over 90% of them seen just once. Germline CDR1 reads MDHEN; CDR2 reads SYDVKM. V dropped 2 bases and J dropped 5 bases, with 10 bases sitting between them. The CDR3 is 14 residues long. As to this clone: The antigen is undetermined.

The study's findings and limits: It should be noted that donors were predominantly white British and more often female, and clonal diversity was possibly underestimated.

The sequence derives from an adult in good health. The specimen comprised peripheral blood, sampled on day 0 of AZD1222 vaccination. This sequence joins TRBV28 and TRBJ1-3; D unclear. The CDR3: CASSLGQARNTIYF. CDR3 nucleotide sequence: TGTGCCAGCAGTTTAGGGCAGGCAAGAAACACCATATATTTT.